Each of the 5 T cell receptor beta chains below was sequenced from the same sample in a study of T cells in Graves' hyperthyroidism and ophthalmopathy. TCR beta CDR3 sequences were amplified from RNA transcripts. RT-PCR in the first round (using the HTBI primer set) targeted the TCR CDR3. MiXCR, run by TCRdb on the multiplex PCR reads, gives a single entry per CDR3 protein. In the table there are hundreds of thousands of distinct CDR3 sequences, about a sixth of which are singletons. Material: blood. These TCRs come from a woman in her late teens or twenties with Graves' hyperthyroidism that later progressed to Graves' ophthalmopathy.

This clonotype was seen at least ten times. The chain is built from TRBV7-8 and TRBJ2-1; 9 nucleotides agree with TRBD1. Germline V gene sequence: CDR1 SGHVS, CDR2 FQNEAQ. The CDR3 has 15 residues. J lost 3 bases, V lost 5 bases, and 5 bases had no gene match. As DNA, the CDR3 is TGTGCCAGCAGCGTCCCGACAGGGGGCTACAATGAGCAGTTCTTC. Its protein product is CASSVPTGGYNEQFF.

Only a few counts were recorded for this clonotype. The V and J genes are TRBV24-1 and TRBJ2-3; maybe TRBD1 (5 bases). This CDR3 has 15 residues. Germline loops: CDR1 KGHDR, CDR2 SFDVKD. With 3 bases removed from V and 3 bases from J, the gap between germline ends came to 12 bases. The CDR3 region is CATSDQAGKTDTQYF. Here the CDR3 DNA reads TGTGCCACCAGTGATCAGGCAGGGAAGACAGATACGCAGTATTTT.

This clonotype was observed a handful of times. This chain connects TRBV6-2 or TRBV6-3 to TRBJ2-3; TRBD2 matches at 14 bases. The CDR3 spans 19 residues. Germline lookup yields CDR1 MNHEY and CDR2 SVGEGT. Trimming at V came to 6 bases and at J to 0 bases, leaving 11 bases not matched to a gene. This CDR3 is CASSFPGLAGDLSTDTQYF. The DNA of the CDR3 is TGTGCCAGCAGCTTCCCGGGACTAGCGGGAGATCTTAGCACAGATACGCAGTATTTT.

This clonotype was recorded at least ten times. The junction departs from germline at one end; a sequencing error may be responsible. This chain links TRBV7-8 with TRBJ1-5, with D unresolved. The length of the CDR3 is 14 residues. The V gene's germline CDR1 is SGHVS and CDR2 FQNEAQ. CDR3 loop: CASSLGDSNQPQHF. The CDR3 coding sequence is TGCGCCAGCAGCTTGGGAGATAGCAATCAGCCCCAGCATTTT. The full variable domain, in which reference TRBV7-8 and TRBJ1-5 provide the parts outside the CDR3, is GAGVSQSPRYKVAKRGQDVALRCDPISGHVSLFWYQQALGQGPEFLTYFQNEAQLDKSGLPSDRFFAERPEGSVSTLKIQRTQQEDSAVYLCASSLGDSNQPQHFGDGTRLSIL.

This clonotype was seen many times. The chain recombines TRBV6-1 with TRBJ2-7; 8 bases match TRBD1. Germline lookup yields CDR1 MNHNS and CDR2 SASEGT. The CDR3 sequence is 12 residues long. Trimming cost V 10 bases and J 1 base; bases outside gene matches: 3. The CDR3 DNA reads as TGTGCCACCAGGACAGGGTCCTACGAGCAGTACTTC. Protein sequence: CATRTGSYEQYF.